This record looks at one T cell receptor beta chain sequence and its context. The entry originates in a study of blood T cell repertoires in COVID-19. Study information: The origin of the acute and convalescent COVID-19 samples was the United States, Italy and Spain. Sources were T cells, B-cell-depleted T cells, or PBMCs; the material itself was cDNA or gDNA.

The CDR3 has 13 amino acids. Germline loops: CDR1 ENHRY, CDR2 SYGVKD. Deletions cut 3 bases from V and 9 bases from J, with 12 bases between. Per the original methods: Amplification of reference gene primers was used by the study to estimate nucleated cell counts. Sequenced by immunoSEQ multiplex PCR; TCRdb stores in-frame clones only, minus some. V and J calls and clone size are given by that table; D and trimming were obtained from the DNA. The table records 45,000 or so clones, 86% of them present only once. The sequenced material came from peripheral blood. The sequence was collected from a woman aged 60-70 years with acute or convalescent COVID-19. This chain joins TRBV10-3 and TRBJ2-1, with unresolved D. The CDR3 DNA is TGTGCCATCAGTGACATTTCCCCGGTTGAGCAGTTCTTC. Its protein is CAISDISPVEQFF.